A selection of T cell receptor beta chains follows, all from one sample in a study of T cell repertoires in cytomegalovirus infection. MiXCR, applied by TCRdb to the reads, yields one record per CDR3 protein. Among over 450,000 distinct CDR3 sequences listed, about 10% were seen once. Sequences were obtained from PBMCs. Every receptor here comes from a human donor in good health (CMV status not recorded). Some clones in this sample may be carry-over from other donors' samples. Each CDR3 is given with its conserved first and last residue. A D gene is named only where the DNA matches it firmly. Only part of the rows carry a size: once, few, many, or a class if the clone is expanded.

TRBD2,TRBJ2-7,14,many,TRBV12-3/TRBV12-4,CASSYGDSGSSGHF,TGTGCCAGCAGTTACGGAGATAGCGGGAGTTCCGGGCACTTC
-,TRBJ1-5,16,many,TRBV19,CASSMGGTDSNQPQHF,TGTGCCAGTAGTATGGGGGGGACGGATAGCAATCAGCCCCAGCATTTT
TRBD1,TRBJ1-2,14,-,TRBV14,CASSQQTGADGYTF,TGTGCCAGCAGCCAACAAACAGGGGCGGATGGCTACACCTTC
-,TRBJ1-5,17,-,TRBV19,CASSAGIQVVGNQPQHF,TGTGCCAGTAGTGCGGGCATACAGGTGGTTGGCAATCAGCCCCAGCATTTT
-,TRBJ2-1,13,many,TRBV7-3,CASSLFAGNEQFF,TGTGCCAGCAGCTTATTCGCCGGCAATGAGCAGTTCTTC
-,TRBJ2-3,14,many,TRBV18,CASSQADAEDTQYF,TGTGCCAGCTCACAGGCGGATGCTGAAGATACGCAGTATTTT
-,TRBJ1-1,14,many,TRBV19,CASSIGEGNTEAFF,TGTGCCAGTAGTATAGGGGAGGGAAACACTGAAGCTTTCTTT
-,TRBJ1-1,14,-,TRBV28,CASSLTVGFTEAFF,TGTGCCAGCAGTTTAACTGTGGGGTTCACTGAAGCTTTCTTT
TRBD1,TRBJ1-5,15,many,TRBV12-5,CASGFNRGLNQPQHF,TGTGCTAGTGGTTTCAACAGGGGATTAAATCAGCCCCAGCATTTT
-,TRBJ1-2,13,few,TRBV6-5,CASSDGRARGYTF,TGTGCCAGCAGCGACGGAAGGGCTAGGGGCTACACCTTC
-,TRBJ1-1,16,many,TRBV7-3,CASSLNSAGSNTEAFF,TGTGCCAGCAGCTTAAATTCGGCAGGATCGAACACTGAAGCTTTCTTT
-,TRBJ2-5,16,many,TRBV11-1,CASSLGPAGEGETQYF,TGTGCCAGCAGCTTAGGTCCAGCGGGTGAAGGCGAGACCCAGTACTTC
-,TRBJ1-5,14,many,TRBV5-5,CASSAGLGNQPQHF,TGTGCCAGCAGCGCGGGACTAGGGAATCAGCCCCAGCATTTT
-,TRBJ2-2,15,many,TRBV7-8,CASSAGTPNTGELFF,TGTGCCAGCAGCGCCGGGACACCGAACACCGGGGAGCTGTTTTTT
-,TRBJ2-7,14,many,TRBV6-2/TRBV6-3,CASRRGVGPYEQYF,TGTGCCAGCAGAAGAGGAGTCGGCCCCTACGAGCAGTACTTC
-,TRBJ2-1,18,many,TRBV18,CASSPPGQPIGSYNEQFF,TGTGCCAGCTCACCACCGGGACAACCCATCGGCTCCTACAATGAGCAGTTCTTC
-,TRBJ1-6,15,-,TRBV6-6,CASSYSGGDHSPLHF,TGTGCCAGCAGTTACTCGGGAGGAGACCATTCACCCCTCCACTTT
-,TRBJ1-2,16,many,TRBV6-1,CASSYEEGRVDYGYTF,TGTGCCAGCAGTTACGAGGAGGGGCGCGTAGACTATGGCTACACCTTC
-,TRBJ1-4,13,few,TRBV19,CASRVSGEEKLFF,TGTGCCAGTAGGGTGTCCGGAGAGGAAAAACTGTTTTTT
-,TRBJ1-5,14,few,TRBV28,CASNTGYSNQPQHF,TGTGCCAGCAACACAGGGTATAGCAATCAGCCCCAGCATTTT
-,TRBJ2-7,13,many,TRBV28,CASSPPLGNEQYF,TGTGCCAGCAGTCCCCCACTAGGAAACGAGCAGTACTTC
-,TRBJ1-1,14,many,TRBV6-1,CASSEAGPNTEAFF,TGTGCCAGCAGTGAAGCAGGCCCGAACACTGAAGCTTTCTTT
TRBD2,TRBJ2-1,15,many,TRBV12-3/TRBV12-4,CASSVSGGPYNEQFF,TGTGCCAGCAGTGTTAGCGGGGGCCCCTACAATGAGCAGTTCTTC
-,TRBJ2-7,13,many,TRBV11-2,CASSLGGGGEQYF,TGTGCCAGCAGCTTAGGAGGTGGGGGTGAGCAGTACTTC
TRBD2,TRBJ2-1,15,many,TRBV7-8,CASSLGGRAFYEQFF,TGTGCCAGCAGCTTAGGCGGGAGGGCCTTCTATGAGCAGTTCTTC
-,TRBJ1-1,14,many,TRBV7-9,CASSPDGVNTEAFF,TGTGCCAGCAGCCCGGACGGGGTGAACACTGAAGCTTTCTTT
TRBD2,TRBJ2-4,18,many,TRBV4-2,CASSQDMTSGRTGAIQYF,TGTGCCAGCAGCCAAGATATGACTAGCGGGAGGACCGGGGCCATTCAGTACTTC
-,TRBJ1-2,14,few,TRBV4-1,CASSQPLTNYGYTF,TGCGCCAGCAGCCAACCGCTAACTAACTATGGCTACACCTTC
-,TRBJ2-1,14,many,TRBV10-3,CAIRAPGGPNEQFF,TGTGCCATCAGAGCCCCGGGTGGGCCCAATGAGCAGTTCTTC
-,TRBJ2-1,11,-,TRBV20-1,CSARQRPEQFF,TGCAGTGCCCGACAGAGGCCTGAGCAGTTCTTC
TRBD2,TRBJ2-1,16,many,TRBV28,CASSLSGGREGNEQFF,TGTGCCAGCAGTTTAAGTGGAGGGCGGGAGGGCAATGAGCAGTTCTTC
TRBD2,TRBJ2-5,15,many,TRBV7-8,CASSIRSGGAETQYF,TGTGCCAGCAGCATCCGTAGCGGGGGGGCAGAGACCCAGTACTTC